The 27 T cell receptor beta chains reported below all come from one sample, sequenced in a study of patients and donors after allogeneic stem cell transplantation. MiXCR was run by TCRdb on the RT-PCR reads, yielding one entry per CDR3 protein. Of about a million distinct CDR3 sequences detected, over 15% appear once; the ten largest clones hold around 6%. The specimen sequenced was blood, either unsorted or a sorted T cell fraction (not recorded which). The receptors originated from a human donor who was either an allogeneic HSCT recipient or a stem cell or donor lymphocyte infusion donor (not recorded which). It is not recorded whose cells these are; they may come from a transplant donor.

There are a few counts of this clonotype. The chain joins TRBV6-5 to TRBJ1-2; D gene ambiguous. The V end lost 2 bases, the J end lost 8 bases, and 18 bases lay between the germline ends. The length of the CDR3 is 15 residues. Looked up from germline, CDR1 is MNHEY and CDR2 is SVGAGI. The CDR3 bases are TGTGCCAGCAGTTACGTTTTGGGTAGATCCCTAGGCTACACCTTC. Its protein product is CASSYVLGRSLGYTF.

The chain has TRBV2 and TRBJ1-1; 8 bases map to TRBD1. V lost 6 bases and J lost 2; bases outside the gene matches: 5. CDR1 is SNHLY and CDR2 is FYNNEI in the germline V gene. CDR3 length: 14 residues. CDR3 DNA: TGTGCCAGCAGGGCAGGGGGCTCCAACACTGAAGCTTTCTTT. It yields the protein CASRAGGSNTEAFF.

In this sample, this clonotype turned up many times. The rearrangement links TRBV5-1 to TRBJ2-5; 7 bases align to TRBD1. The germline V gene has CDR1 SGHRS and CDR2 YFSETQ. The V gene end was trimmed by 4 bases and the J gene end by 5 bases; junction bases not matched to a gene: 11. This CDR3 spans 15 amino acids. The CDR3 reads CASSLSGTDRETQYF. CDR3 DNA sequence: TGCGCCAGCAGCCTATCCGGGACAGATCGGGAGACCCAGTACTTC.

This sequence joins TRBV3-1 and TRBJ2-1; 9 nucleotides align to TRBD2. Germline-derived CDR1 and CDR2 are LGHDT and YNNKEL (reference sequence). The CDR3 length is 15 residues. V lost 3 bases to trimming and J lost 7 bases; unmatched junction nucleotides: 7. The CDR3 sequence: CASSQAGGARNEQFF. The CDR3 coding sequence is TGTGCCAGCAGCCAGGCGGGAGGGGCTAGAAATGAGCAGTTCTTC.

This chain connects TRBV6-6 to TRBJ2-5; D not resolved. There are 13 residues in the CDR3. Germline V gene data show CDR1 as MNHNY and CDR2 as SVGAGI (reference sequence). V was clipped by 6 bases and J by 5 bases, with 13 bases between them. The CDR3 protein is CASSPSVWETQYF. As DNA, the CDR3 is TGTGCCAGCAGCCCCAGTGTGTGGGAGACCCAGTACTTC.

The chain joins TRBV9 to TRBJ2-5; 10 bases line up with TRBD2. Germline CDR1 and CDR2: SGDLS and YYNGEE. The CDR3 loop spans 16 amino acids. J gave up 3 bases and V 0 bases, and 5 bases lay outside the gene matches. The CDR3 nucleotides read TGTGCCAGCAGCGTAGCAGGACTAGCGGTGGAAGAGACCCAGTACTTC. Its translation is CASSVAGLAVEETQYF.

The V gene is TRBV18, the J gene TRBJ2-7, with 7 bases fitting TRBD2. V dropped 3 bases and J dropped 0; count of bases not matched to a gene: 8. Germline-derived CDR1 and CDR2 are KGHSH and LQKENI. The CDR3 is made up of 16 amino acids. CDR3 nucleotides: TGTGCCAGCTCACCCATGGCCGCTAGCGGCTCCTACGAGCAGTACTTC. Its translation: CASSPMAASGSYEQYF. The whole variable domain, remainder taken from reference TRBV18 and TRBJ2-7, is NAGVMQNPRHLVRRRGQEARLRCSPMKGHSHVYWYRQLPEEGLKFMVYLQKENIIDESGMPKERFSAEFPKEGPSILRIQQVVRGDSAAYFCASSPMAASGSYEQYFGPGTRLTVT.

V and J are TRBV11-3 and TRBJ2-2; no clear D. The CDR3 is made up of 13 amino acids. Trimming cost V 5 bases and J 4 bases, with 8 bases left between them. Looked up from germline, CDR1 is SGHNT and CDR2 is YENEEA. The CDR3 region has the DNA TGTGCCAGCAGCCGTTGGGGCACCGGGGAGCTGTTTTTT. Protein: CASSRWGTGELFF.

This clonotype was picked up many times. V usage is TRBV12-3 or TRBV12-4 and J usage is TRBJ1-1, with D perhaps TRBD1 (5 bases). V lost 3 bases and J 5 bases, leaving 13 bases between the germline ends. The length of the CDR3 is 14 residues. In DNA form, the CDR3 reads TGTGCCAGCAGTTTGCAGGGCGGGGGAACTGAAGCTTTCTTT. Amino acids: CASSLQGGGTEAFF.

The rearrangement uses TRBV30 and TRBJ2-3; D is unresolved. Germline loops: CDR1 GTSNPN, CDR2 SVGIG (reference sequence). The CDR3 consists of 13 residues. Trimming removed 2 bases from V and 6 bases from J, with 12 bases in between. The CDR3 DNA sequence: TGTGCCTGGAGTTATAGGGTGCAGGATACGCAGTATTTT. This gives the protein CAWSYRVQDTQYF.

The J gene is TRBJ2-5, the V gene TRBV4-2; the match to TRBD2 covers 10 bases. CDR1 and CDR2 (germline): LGHNA, YNFKEQ. The CDR3 totals 16 residues. Germline trimming cut 3 bases from V and 5 bases from J; bases unmatched to any gene: 9. The CDR3 DNA follows: TGTGCCAGCAGCCAGTTAATAGCGGGGGGTAGGGAGACCCAGTACTTC. This codes for CASSQLIAGGRETQYF.

This clonotype has just a few counts. The chain carries TRBV30 and TRBJ2-1; TRBD1 agrees at 9 bases. This CDR3 contains 13 residues. V dropped 1 base and J dropped 9; count of bases not matched to a gene: 4. Germline assignment: CDR1 GTSNPN and CDR2 SVGIG (reference sequence). The CDR3 sequence: CAWSGQGVSEQFF. The CDR3 nucleotides are TGTGCCTGGAGTGGACAGGGGGTCAGTGAGCAGTTCTTC.

The genes are TRBV20-1 and TRBJ1-2, with 8 bases aligning to TRBD1. This CDR3 contains 14 residues. Losses at the gene ends were 6 bases for V and 4 bases for J; bases not matched to a gene: 10. The germline V gene encodes CDR1 DFQATT and CDR2 SNEGSKA (reference sequence). The CDR3 sequence is CSATVTGGGYGYTF. DNA of the CDR3: TGCAGTGCCACAGTTACAGGGGGTGGCTATGGCTACACCTTC.

This clonotype was observed a few times. The rearrangement links TRBV6-5 to TRBJ2-3; D might be TRBD2 (7 bases). The CDR3 runs 15 residues. Trimming removed 5 bases from V and 1 base from J, with 13 bases in between. Germline V lookup: CDR1 MNHEY, CDR2 SVGAGI. CDR3 sequence: CASSTRGAGTDTQYF. For the CDR3, the DNA is TGTGCCAGCAGTACTCGGGGGGCAGGCACAGATACGCAGTATTTT.

The chain has TRBV30 and TRBJ2-1; 10 bases align to TRBD2. The junction had 8 bases not matched to a gene; V was cut back by 8 bases and J by 13 bases. The CDR3 runs to 11 residues. Germline CDR1 and CDR2: GTSNPN and SVGIG (reference sequence). CDR3 protein: CAATTSGYQFF. The CDR3 DNA reads as TGTGCCGCGACGACTAGCGGGTATCAGTTCTTC.

This clonotype has only a few counts. The chain is built from TRBV7-2 and TRBJ2-1, with 14 bases that match TRBD2. With 4 bases clipped from V and 9 bases from J, the junction kept 8 bases outside the gene matches. CDR1 is SGHTA and CDR2 is FQGNSA in the germline V gene. CDR3 length: 16 amino acids. Written as DNA, the CDR3 is TGTGCCAGCAGCTCCTGGGGACTAGCGGGGGTTGGTGAGCAGTTCTTC. Encoded protein: CASSSWGLAGVGEQFF.

The chain is built from TRBV12-3 or TRBV12-4 and TRBJ1-1; D remains ambiguous. Trimming removed 2 bases from V and 3 bases from J, with 10 bases in between. This CDR3 has 14 amino acids. CDR3 DNA sequence: TGTGCCAGCAGTTTACTCCTTCGGGACACTGAAGCTTTCTTT. This codes for CASSLLLRDTEAFF.

The chain has TRBV5-1 and TRBJ2-1, with 15 bases lining up with TRBD2. Trimming took 6 bases from V and 0 from J; bases not matched to a gene: 10. The germline V gene encodes CDR1 SGHRS and CDR2 YFSETQ. The CDR3 totals 19 residues. The CDR3 DNA sequence: TGCGCCAGCACCCCAACGGGACTAGCGGGGGGAAGCTCCTACAATGAGCAGTTCTTC. It is translated as CASTPTGLAGGSSYNEQFF.

This clonotype was found a few times. This chain joins TRBV3-1 and TRBJ2-1; 10 bases agree with TRBD2. Germline CDR1 reads LGHDT; CDR2 reads YNNKEL (reference sequence). Trimming took 0 bases from V and 6 from J; bases not matched to a gene: 8. The CDR3 loop spans 17 amino acids. The CDR3 loop reads CASSQENLAGVGNEQFF. The CDR3 DNA reads TGTGCCAGCAGCCAAGAGAATCTAGCGGGAGTGGGCAATGAGCAGTTCTTC.

The V gene is TRBV6-6, the J gene TRBJ2-7, with 8 bases matching TRBD1. Germline V gene sequence: CDR1 MNHNY, CDR2 SVGAGI (reference sequence). V was clipped by 7 bases and J by 7 bases; unmatched bases: 9. CDR3 length: 13 amino acids. The CDR3 protein is CASIPTDREEQYF. In DNA form, the CDR3 reads TGTGCCAGCATTCCAACGGACAGGGAGGAGCAGTACTTC.

This clonotype was seen only a few times. This sequence joins TRBV12-3 or TRBV12-4 and TRBJ1-6, with D possibly matching TRBD1 (5 bases). This CDR3 contains 14 residues. The ends were cut back, 2 bases at V and 4 bases at J, with 6 bases in the middle. In nucleotides, the CDR3 is TGTGCCAGCAGTTTATCAGGGTATAATTCACCCCTCCACTTT. Amino acids: CASSLSGYNSPLHF.

This clonotype has only a few counts. The V call is TRBV12-3 or TRBV12-4, the J call TRBJ2-7; D is possibly TRBD1 (6 bases). The CDR3 has 14 amino acids. V dropped 5 bases and J dropped 3 bases, with 14 bases sitting between them. CDR3: CASSARAQGYEQYF. Here the CDR3 DNA reads TGTGCCAGCAGTGCCCGCGCACAGGGCTACGAGCAGTACTTC.

V is TRBV5-1 and J is TRBJ2-2; 15 nucleotides align to TRBD2. The V gene's germline CDR1 is SGHRS and CDR2 YFSETQ. V gave up 0 bases and J gave up 3 bases; unmatched junction bases: 6. This CDR3 has 19 amino acids. CDR3 bases: TGCGCCAGCAGCTTGGTACGGACTAGCGGGGGGGCCGACACCGGGGAGCTGTTTTTT. It is translated as CASSLVRTSGGADTGELFF.

This clonotype has just a few counts. This chain connects TRBV20-1 to TRBJ2-5, with D possibly matching TRBD2 (5 bases). Germline V CDR1 and CDR2: DFQATT, SNEGSKA (reference sequence). The V gene lost 0 bases and the J gene lost 7 bases, with 15 bases spanning the gap. This CDR3 is 14 amino acids long. The CDR3 protein is CSARESVLAATQYF. CDR3 in DNA: TGCAGTGCTAGAGAGTCGGTCCTAGCCGCGACCCAGTACTTC.

This clonotype has more than one count but fewer than ten. This chain joins TRBV6-2 or TRBV6-3 and TRBJ2-5; the match to TRBD2 covers 7 bases. CDR1 and CDR2 (germline): MNHEY, SVGEGT. The CDR3 contains 13 residues. V lost 11 bases and J lost 9; bases outside the gene matches: 15. DNA for the CDR3: TGTGCCGGGGGAGTTGCGGGAGTCACCCCCCAGTACTTC. This gives the protein CAGGVAGVTPQYF.

At least ten counts were recorded for this clonotype. The V and J genes are TRBV12-3 or TRBV12-4 and TRBJ2-1; 8 nucleotides line up with TRBD2. Unmatched junction bases numbered 7, after V lost 5 bases and J lost 7 bases. This CDR3 spans 14 amino acids. CDR3 coding DNA: TGTGCCAGCAGTACCGGGGGGGGCATGAATGAGCAGTTCTTC. Its protein is CASSTGGGMNEQFF.

This sequence joins TRBV5-1 and TRBJ2-1; 12 positions match TRBD2. Germline-derived CDR1 and CDR2 are SGHRS and YFSETQ. The CDR3 consists of 16 residues. V trimming: 4 bases; J trimming: 7 bases; junction bases outside the gene matches: 9. The CDR3 sequence is CASSPPLAGGLNEQFF. The CDR3 nucleotides are TGCGCCAGCAGCCCTCCACTAGCGGGAGGATTAAATGAGCAGTTCTTC.